The clone carrying this T cell receptor beta chain was recorded at least ten times. The antigen remains undetermined. The CDR3 has 15 amino acids. The germline CDR1 and CDR2 sequences are SGHAT and FQNNGV. V lost 2 bases, J lost 2 bases, and 11 bases lay in between. This record belongs to a study of T cells in Graves' hyperthyroidism and ophthalmopathy. Study-wide background: Peripheral blood was acquired at first diagnosis, ahead of any therapy whatsoever.

From RNA transcripts, TCR beta CDR3 regions were amplified. The HTBI primer set drove a first-round RT-PCR of the TCR CDR3. TCRdb re-derived calls from the multiplex PCR reads in MiXCR, one entry per CDR3 protein. Among hundreds of thousands of distinct CDR3 sequences listed, roughly 15% were seen once. Patients were excluded for uncontrolled infection, other autoimmune disease, pregnancy or lactation. Overall study results and limits: Blood also held most thyroid clonotypes expanded beyond 0.001.

The receptor's source is a woman aged 45-60 years with Graves' ophthalmopathy. The source material was blood. The chain recombines TRBV11-2 with TRBJ2-3, with D tentatively TRBD2 (6 bases). Here the CDR3 DNA reads TGTGCCAGCAGCTTATCAGTAGCGGACACAGATACGCAGTATTTT. Protein: CASSLSVADTDTQYF.